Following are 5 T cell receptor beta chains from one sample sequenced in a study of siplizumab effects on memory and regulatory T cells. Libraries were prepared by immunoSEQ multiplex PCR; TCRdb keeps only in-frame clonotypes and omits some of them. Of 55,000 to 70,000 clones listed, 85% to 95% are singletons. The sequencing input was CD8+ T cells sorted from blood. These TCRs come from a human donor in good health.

The CDR3 is CASRTGLAGGLAGELFF. In DNA, the CDR3 is TGTGCCAGTAGGACGGGACTAGCGGGAGGGCTCGCCGGGGAGCTGTTTTTT. The chain has TRBV19 and TRBJ2-2; 16 nucleotides line up with TRBD2. The CDR3 runs 17 residues. In germline, CDR1 is LNHDA, CDR2 SQIVND (reference sequence). Unmatched junction bases numbered 7, after V lost 6 bases and J lost 6 bases.

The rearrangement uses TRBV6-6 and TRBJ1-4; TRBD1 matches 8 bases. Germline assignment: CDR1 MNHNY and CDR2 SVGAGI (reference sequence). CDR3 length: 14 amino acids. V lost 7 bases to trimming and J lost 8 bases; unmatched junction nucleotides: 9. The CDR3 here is CASISGQGSEKLFF. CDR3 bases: TGTGCCAGCATCTCAGGACAGGGCAGCGAAAAACTGTTTTTT.

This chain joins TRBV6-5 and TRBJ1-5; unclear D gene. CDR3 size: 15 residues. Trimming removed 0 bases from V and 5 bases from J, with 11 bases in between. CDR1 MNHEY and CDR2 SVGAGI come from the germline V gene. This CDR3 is CASSYSVGSHQPQHF. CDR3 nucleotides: TGTGCCAGCAGTTACTCGGTGGGTTCACATCAGCCCCAGCATTTT.

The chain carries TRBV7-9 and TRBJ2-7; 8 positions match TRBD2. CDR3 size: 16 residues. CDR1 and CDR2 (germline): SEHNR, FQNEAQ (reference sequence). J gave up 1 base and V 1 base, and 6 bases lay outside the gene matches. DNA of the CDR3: TGTGCCAGCAGCTTAGAAATTAGCGGGACGTCCTACGAGCAGTACTTC. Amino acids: CASSLEISGTSYEQYF.

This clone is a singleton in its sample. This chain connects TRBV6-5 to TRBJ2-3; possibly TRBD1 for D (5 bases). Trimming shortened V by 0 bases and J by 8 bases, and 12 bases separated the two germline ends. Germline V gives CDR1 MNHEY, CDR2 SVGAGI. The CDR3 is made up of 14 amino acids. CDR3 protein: CASSYSPGSGTQYF. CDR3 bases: TGTGCCAGCAGTTACTCACCAGGGTCCGGTACGCAGTATTTT.